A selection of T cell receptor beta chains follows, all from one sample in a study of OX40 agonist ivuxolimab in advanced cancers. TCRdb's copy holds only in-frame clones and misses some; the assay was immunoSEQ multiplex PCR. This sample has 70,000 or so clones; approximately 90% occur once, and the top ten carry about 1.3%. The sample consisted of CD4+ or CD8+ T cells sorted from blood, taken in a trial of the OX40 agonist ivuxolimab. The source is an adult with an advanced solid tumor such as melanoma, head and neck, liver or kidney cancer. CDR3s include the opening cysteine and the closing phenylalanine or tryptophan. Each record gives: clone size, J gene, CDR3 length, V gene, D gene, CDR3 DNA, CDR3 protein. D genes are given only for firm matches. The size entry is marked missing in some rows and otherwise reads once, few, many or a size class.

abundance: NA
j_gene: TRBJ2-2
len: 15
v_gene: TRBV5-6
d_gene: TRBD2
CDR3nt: TGTGCCAGCAGCTTGACGGGAGGGCCTGCCGGGGAGCTGTTTTTT
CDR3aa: CASSLTGGPAGELFF

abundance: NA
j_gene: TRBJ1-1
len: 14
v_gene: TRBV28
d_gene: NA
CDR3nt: TGTGCCAGCGCGGGGGTCAGTTTGAACACTGAAGCTTTCTTT
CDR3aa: CASAGVSLNTEAFF

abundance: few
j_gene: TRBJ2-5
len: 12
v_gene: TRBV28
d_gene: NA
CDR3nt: TGTGCCAGCAGTTCTGGGACAGAGACCCAGTACTTC
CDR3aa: CASSSGTETQYF

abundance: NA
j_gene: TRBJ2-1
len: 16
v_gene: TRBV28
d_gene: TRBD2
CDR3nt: TGTGCCAGCAGTTTAAGTCGCGCGGGAGGGTTTCGTGAGCAGTTCTTC
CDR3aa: CASSLSRAGGFREQFF

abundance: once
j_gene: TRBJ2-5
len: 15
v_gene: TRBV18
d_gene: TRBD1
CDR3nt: TGTGCCAGCTCACCTACAGGGGCCGCAGGAGAGACCCAGTACTTC
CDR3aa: CASSPTGAAGETQYF

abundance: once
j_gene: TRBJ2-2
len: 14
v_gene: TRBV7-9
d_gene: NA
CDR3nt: TGTGCCAGCAGCTTAGCCCCTCCCCGCGGGGAGCTGTTTTTT
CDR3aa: CASSLAPPRGELFF

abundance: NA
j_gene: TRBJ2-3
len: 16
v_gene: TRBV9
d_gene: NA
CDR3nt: TGTGCCAGCAGCGTAGGTGGCTCCCACCACACAGATACGCAGTATTTT
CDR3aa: CASSVGGSHHTDTQYF

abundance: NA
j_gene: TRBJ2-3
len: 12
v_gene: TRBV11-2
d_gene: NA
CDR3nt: TGTGCCAGCAGCTTAGGGGGGGATACGCAGTATTTT
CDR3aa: CASSLGGDTQYF

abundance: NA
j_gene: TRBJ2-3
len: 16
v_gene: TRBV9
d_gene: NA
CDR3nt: TGTGCCAGCAGCGTATCTGTCGGGGCGGGCACAGATACGCAGTATTTT
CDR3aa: CASSVSVGAGTDTQYF

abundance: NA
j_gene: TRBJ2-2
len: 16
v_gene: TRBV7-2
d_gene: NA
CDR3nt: TGTGCCAGCAGCCTGATGCCAGGTCTGAACACCGGGGAGCTGTTTTTT
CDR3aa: CASSLMPGLNTGELFF

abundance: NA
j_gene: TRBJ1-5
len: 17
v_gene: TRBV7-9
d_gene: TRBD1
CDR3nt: TGTGCCAGCAGCTTAGTGATCGGGCAGGGGGCGGTTCAGCCCCAGCATTTT
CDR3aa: CASSLVIGQGAVQPQHF

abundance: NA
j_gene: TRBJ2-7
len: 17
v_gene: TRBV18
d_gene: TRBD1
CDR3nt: TGTGCCAGCTCACTAGAACCTGGACAGGGGACATCCTACGAGCAGTACTTC
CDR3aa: CASSLEPGQGTSYEQYF

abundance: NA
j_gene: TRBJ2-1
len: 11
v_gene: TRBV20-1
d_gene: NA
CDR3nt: TGCAGTGCTAGCTCCGGGAATGAGCAGTTCTTC
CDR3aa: CSASSGNEQFF

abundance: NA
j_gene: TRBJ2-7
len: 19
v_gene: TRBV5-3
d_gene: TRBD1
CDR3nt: TGTGCCAGAAAGGGACGGGACAGGGAGTTGAACCGGGGTGAATACGAGCAGTACTTC
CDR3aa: CARKGRDRELNRGEYEQYF

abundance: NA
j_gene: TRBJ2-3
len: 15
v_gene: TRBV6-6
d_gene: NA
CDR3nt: TGTGCCAGCAGTTACGGGACTCTAAGCACAGATACGCAGTATTTT
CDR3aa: CASSYGTLSTDTQYF